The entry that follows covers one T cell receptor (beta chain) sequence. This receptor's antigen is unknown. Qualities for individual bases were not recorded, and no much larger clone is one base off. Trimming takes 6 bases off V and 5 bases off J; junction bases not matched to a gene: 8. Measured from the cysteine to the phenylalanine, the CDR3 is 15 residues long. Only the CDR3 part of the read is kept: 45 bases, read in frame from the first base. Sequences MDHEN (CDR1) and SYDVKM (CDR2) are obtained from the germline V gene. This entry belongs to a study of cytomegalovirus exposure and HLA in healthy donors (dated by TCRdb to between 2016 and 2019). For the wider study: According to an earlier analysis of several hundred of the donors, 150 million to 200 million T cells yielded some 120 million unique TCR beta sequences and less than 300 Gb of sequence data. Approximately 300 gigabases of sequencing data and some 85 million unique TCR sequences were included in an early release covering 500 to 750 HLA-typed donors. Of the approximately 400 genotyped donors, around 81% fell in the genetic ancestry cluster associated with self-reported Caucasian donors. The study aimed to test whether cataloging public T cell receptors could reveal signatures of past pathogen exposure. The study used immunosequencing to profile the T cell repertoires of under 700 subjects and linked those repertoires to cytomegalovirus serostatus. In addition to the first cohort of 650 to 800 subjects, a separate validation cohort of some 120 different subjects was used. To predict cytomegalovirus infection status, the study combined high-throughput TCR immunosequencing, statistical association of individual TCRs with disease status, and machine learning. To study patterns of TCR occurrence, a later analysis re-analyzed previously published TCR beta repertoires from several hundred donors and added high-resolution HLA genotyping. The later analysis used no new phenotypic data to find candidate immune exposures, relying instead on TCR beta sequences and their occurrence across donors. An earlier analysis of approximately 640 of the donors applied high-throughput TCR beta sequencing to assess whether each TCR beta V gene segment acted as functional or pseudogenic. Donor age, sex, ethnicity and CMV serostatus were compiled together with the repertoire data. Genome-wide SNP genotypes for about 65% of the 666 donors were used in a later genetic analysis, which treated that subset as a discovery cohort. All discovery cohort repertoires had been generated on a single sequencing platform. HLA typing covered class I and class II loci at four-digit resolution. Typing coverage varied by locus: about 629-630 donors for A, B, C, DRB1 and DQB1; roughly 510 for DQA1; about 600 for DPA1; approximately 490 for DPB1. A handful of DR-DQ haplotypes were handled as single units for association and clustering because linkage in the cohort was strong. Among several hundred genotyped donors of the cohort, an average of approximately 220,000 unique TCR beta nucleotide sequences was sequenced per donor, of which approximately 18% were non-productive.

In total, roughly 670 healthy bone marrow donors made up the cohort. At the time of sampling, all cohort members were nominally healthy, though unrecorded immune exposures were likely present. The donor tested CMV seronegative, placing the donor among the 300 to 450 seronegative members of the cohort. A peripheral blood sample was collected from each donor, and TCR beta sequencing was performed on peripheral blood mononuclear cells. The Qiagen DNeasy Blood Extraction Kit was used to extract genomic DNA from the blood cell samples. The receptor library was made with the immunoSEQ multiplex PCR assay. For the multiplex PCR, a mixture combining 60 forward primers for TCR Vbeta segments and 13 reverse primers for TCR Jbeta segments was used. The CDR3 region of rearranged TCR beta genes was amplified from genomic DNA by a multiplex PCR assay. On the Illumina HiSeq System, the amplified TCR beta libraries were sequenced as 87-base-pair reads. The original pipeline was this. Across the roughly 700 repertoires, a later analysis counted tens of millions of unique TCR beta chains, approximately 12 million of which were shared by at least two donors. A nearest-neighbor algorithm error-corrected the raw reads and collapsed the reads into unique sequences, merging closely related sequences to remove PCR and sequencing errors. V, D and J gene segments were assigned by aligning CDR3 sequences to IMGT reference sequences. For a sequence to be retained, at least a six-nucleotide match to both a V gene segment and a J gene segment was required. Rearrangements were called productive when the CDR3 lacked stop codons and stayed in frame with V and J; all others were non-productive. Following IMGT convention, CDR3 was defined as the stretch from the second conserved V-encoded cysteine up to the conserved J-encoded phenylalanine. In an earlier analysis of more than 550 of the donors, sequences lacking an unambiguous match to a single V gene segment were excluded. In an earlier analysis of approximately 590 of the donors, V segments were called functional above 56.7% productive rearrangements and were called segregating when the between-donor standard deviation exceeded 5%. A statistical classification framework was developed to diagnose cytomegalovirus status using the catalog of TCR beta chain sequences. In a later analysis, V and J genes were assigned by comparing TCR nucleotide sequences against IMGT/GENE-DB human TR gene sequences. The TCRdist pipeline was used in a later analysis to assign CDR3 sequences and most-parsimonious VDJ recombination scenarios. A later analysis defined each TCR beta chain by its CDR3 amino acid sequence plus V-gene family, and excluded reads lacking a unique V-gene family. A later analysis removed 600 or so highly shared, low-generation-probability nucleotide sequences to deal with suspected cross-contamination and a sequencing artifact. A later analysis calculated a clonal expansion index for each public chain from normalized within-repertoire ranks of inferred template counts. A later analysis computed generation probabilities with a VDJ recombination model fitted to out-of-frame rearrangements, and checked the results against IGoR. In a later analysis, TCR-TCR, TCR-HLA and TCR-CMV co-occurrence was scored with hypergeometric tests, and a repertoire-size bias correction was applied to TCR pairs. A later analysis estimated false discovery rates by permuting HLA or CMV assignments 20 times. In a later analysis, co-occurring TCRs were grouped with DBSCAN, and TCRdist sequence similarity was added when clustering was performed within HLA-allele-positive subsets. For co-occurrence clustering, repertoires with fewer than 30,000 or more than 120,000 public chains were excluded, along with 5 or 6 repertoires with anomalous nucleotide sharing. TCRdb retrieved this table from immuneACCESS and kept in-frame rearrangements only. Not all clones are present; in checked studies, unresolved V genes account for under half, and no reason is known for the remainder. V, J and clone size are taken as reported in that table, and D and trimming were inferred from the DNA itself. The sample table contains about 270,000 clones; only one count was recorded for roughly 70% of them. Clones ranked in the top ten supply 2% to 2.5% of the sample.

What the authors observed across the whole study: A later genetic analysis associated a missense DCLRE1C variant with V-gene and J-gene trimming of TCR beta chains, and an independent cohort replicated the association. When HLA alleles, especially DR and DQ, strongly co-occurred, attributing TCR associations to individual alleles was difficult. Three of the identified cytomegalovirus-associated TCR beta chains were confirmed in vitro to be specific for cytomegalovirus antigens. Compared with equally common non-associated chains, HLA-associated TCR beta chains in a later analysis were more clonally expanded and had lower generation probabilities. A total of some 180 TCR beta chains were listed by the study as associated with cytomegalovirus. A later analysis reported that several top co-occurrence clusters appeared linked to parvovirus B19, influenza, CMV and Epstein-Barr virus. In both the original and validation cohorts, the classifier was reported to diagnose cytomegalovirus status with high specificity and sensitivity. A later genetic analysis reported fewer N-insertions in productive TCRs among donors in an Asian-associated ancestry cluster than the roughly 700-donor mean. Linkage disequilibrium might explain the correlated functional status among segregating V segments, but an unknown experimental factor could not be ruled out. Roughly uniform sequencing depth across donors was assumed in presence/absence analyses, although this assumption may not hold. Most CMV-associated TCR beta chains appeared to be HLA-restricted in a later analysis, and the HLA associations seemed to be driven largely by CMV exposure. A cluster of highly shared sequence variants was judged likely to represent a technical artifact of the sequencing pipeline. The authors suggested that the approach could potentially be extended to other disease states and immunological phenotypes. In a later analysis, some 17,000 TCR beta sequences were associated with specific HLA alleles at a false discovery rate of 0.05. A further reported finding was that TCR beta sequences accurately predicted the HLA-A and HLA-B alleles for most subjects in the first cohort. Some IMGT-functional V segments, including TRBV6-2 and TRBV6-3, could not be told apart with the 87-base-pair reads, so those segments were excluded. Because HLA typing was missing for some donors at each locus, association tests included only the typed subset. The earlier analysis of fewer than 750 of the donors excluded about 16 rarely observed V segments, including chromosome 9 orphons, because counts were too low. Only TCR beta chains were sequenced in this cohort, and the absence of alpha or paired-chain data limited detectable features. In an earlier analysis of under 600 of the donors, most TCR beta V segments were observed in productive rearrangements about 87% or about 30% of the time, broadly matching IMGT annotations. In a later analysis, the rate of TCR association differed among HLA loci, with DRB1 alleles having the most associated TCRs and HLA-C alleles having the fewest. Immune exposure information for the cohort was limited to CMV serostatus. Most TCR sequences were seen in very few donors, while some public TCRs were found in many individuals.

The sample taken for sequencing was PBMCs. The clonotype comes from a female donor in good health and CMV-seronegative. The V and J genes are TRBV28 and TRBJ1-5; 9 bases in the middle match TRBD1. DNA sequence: TGTGCCAGCAGGGCGGACAGGGGACGGTATCAGCCCCAGCATTTT. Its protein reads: CASRADRGRYQPQHF.